The sequence of this T cell receptor (beta chain) was determined in a study of blood T cell repertoires in COVID-19 (TCRdb year 2020). Regarding the study in general: Samples covering the acute and convalescent phases of COVID-19 were provided by collaborators in the United States, Italy and Spain. Subjects who had been exposed to COVID-19, were actively infected with it, or had recovered from it provided the deeply sampled blood TCRbeta repertoires that made up the dataset. The prospective study material was composed of cDNA or gDNA derived from T cells, B-cell-depleted T cells, or PBMCs. The sample metadata nearly always contained a de-identified subject ID, COVID-19 status, age in years and sex. The samples were drawn from the first 160 participants of the ongoing ImmuneRACE study and from roughly 1,300 subjects provided by 6 global collaborators. HLA class I and class II types, where available, came from metadata supplied by the sample provider rather than from assay-based typing. The repertoires were made available in a free public database intended to serve as a resource for research on the immune response to SARS-CoV-2.

TCRbeta CDR3 regions were amplified from genomic DNA by means of the immunoSEQ Assay, a bias-controlled multiplex PCR. In the paper's pipeline: Nucleated cell counts per sample were estimated from amplification of reference gene primers within the assay. To quantify the absolute abundance of each unique TCRbeta CDR3 rearrangement, sequence reads were collapsed and filtered. Productive Simpson clonality was computed per sample as the square root of Simpson's diversity index over productive rearrangements. TCRdb retrieved this table from immuneACCESS and kept in-frame rearrangements only. Not all clones are present; in checked studies, unresolved V genes account for under half, and no reason is known for the remainder. V and J calls and clone size are those listed in that table; D and trimming were worked out from the DNA. The sample records hundreds of thousands of clones, 70% to 90% of which are singletons. The leading ten clones occupy 0.72% of the sample.

Each collaborating institution followed its own protocols to collect whole blood in K2EDTA tubes. Collaborator samples were shipped for TCRbeta analysis as frozen whole blood, isolated PBMCs, or DNA extracted from either sample type. Points the paper makes about the study in general: How much clinical and demographic metadata was included differed by source and by participant, and the metadata was provided uncurated.

At the junction V is shortened by 3 bases and J by 8 bases; bases outside the gene matches: 6. The germline V gene specifies MDHEN as CDR1 and SYDVKM as CDR2. Inclusive of the bounding cysteine and phenylalanine, the CDR3 is 15 residues long. CDR3 DNA only is kept here, 45 bases in frame from base 1. About this clone: No cognate antigen has been identified for it. No quality values exist for individual bases; no much larger clone is one base distant.

Sequenced input: peripheral blood. The TCR originated in a man in his forties or fifties with acute or convalescent COVID-19. The rearrangement joined TRBV28 to TRBJ2-1; TRBD1 matches 11 bases in the middle. The DNA sequence is given as TGTGCCAGCAGTTTTTTTGGGACAGGGGGTTATGAGCAGTTCTTC. It is translated as CASSFFGTGGYEQFF.